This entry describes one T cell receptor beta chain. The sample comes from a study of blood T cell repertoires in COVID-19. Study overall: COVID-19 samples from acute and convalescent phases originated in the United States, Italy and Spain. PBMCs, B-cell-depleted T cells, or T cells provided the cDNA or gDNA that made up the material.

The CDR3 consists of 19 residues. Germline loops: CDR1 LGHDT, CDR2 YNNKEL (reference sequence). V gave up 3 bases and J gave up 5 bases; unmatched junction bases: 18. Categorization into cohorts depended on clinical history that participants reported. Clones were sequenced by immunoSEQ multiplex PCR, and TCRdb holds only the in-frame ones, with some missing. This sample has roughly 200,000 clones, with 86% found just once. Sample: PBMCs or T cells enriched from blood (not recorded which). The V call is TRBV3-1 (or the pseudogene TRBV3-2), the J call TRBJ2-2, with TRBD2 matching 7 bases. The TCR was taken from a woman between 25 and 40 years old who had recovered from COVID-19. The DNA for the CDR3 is TGTGCCAGCAGCCAGATGTATCTTTGGGGAGGGCCTTCAACCGGGGAGCTGTTTTTT. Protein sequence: CASSQMYLWGGPSTGELFF.